The 29 T cell receptor beta chains given below trace back to one sample, sequenced in a study of T cell clonotyping in hematopoietic cell transplantation. Sequenced by immunoSEQ multiplex PCR; TCRdb stores in-frame clones only, minus some. The table lists approximately 4,300 clones, just under 95% of them singletons. This specimen was peripheral blood mononuclear cells, taken 30 days after allogeneic stem cell transplant. The receptors derive from a male patient between 65 and 85 years old who had an allogeneic stem cell transplant from an unrelated donor, so T cells may come from the graft donor. Some clones in this sample may be carry-over from other donors' samples.

This CDR3 reads CASSVLGATEAFF. Here the CDR3 DNA reads TGTGCCAGCAGTGTGTTAGGGGCCACTGAAGCTTTCTTT. This chain links TRBV6-1 with TRBJ1-1; tentatively, D is TRBD1 (5 bases). In germline, CDR1 is MNHNS, CDR2 SASEGT. Trimming took off 4 bases at V and 4 bases at J, with 10 bases between the two ends. This CDR3 region has 13 residues.

V and J are TRBV29-1 and TRBJ2-5; D possibly matches TRBD1 or TRBD2 (6 bases each). V was trimmed by 7 bases and J by 4 bases, leaving 16 bases between them. The CDR3 contains 13 residues. From germline, CDR1 is SQVTM and CDR2 ANQGSEA. The CDR3 sequence is CSARGQGRETQYF. CDR3 DNA: TGCAGCGCCCGGGGGCAGGGGAGAGAGACCCAGTACTTC.

This clone was counted once. V usage is TRBV6-6 and J usage is TRBJ1-1; D unresolved. V dropped 8 bases and J dropped 1 base, with 11 bases sitting between them. CDR1 MNHNY and CDR2 SVGAGI come from the germline V gene (reference sequence). CDR3 length: 13 residues. The CDR3 bases are TGTGCCAGCTGTTGGCAGAAGAACACTGAAGCTTTCTTT. Amino acid sequence: CASCWQKNTEAFF.

The V gene is TRBV9, the J gene TRBJ2-1, with D possibly being TRBD1 (6 bases). Per the germline V gene, CDR1 is SGDLS and CDR2 is YYNGEE. Deletions cut 4 bases from V and 0 bases from J, with 14 bases between. The CDR3 length is 16 residues. The DNA for the CDR3 is TGTGCCAGCAGCTACACGGGACATAGCTCCTACAATGAGCAGTTCTTC. Translated: CASSYTGHSSYNEQFF.

The chain links TRBV18 to TRBJ2-2; possibly TRBD2 for D (6 bases). Germline V gives CDR1 KGHSH, CDR2 LQKENI. This CDR3 is 17 amino acids long. Trimming cost V 4 bases and J 5 bases, with 20 bases left between them. This CDR3 reads CASSLSRAARGTGELFF. The CDR3 DNA reads as TGTGCCAGCTCACTAAGTCGAGCGGCCCGGGGGACCGGGGAGCTGTTTTTT. The entire variable domain, with the rest obtained from reference TRBV18 and TRBJ2-2, is as follows: NAGVMQNPRHLVRRRGQEARLRCSPMKGHSHVYWYRQLPEEGLKFMVYLQKENIIDESGMPKERFSAEFPKEGPSILRIQQVVRGDSAAYFCASSLSRAARGTGELFFGEGSRLTVL.

This chain connects TRBV2 to TRBJ1-6; TRBD1 is a possible D gene (5 bases). This CDR3 spans 18 amino acids. The V and J ends lost 6 bases and 2 bases respectively, with 20 bases between them. Germline values: CDR1 SNHLY, CDR2 FYNNEI. The CDR3 DNA sequence: TGTGCCAGCAGCCACATAAAAGGGGTCAGAACCTATAATTCACCCCTCCACTTT. This gives the protein CASSHIKGVRTYNSPLHF.

The chain has TRBV5-1 and TRBJ2-7; unclear D gene. Per the germline V gene, CDR1 is SGHRS and CDR2 is YFSETQ. Trimming pared 4 bases from V and 1 base from J, leaving 21 bases between. This CDR3 spans 17 amino acids. The chain's CDR3 is CASSPRTKMDRSYEQYF. CDR3 coding DNA: TGCGCCAGCAGCCCGCGCACCAAAATGGATAGGTCCTACGAGCAGTACTTC.

V is TRBV19 and J is TRBJ2-7; TRBD1 matches at 9 bases. The CDR3 loop spans 16 amino acids. Germline loops: CDR1 LNHDA, CDR2 SQIVND (reference sequence). With V trimmed by 6 bases and J by 3 bases, 12 bases remained unmatched. The CDR3 DNA follows: TGTGCCAGTAGCATAACCCCCGGGACAGGGCTCTACGAGCAGTACTTC. It codes for CASSITPGTGLYEQYF.

This clone was observed a few times. The genes are TRBV6-6 and TRBJ1-2; possibly TRBD1 for D (5 bases). The CDR3 runs to 15 residues. V was shortened by 5 bases and J by 8 bases, with 21 bases between the two germline ends. Germline CDR1 is MNHNY and CDR2 is SVGAGI (reference sequence). CDR3 bases: TGTGCCAGCAGTACCCCTCCTGGGGGTGGGGGGGGCTACACCTTC. Its protein is CASSTPPGGGGGYTF.

This sequence joins TRBV4-1 and TRBJ2-7, with 7 bases matching TRBD1. There are 14 residues in the CDR3. V lost 2 bases, J lost 3 bases, and 4 bases stayed unmatched. Germline CDR1 and CDR2: MGHRA and YSYEKL. The CDR3 coding sequence is TGCGCCAGCAGCCAACTACAGGGGTACTACGAGCAGTACTTC. This encodes CASSQLQGYYEQYF.

The genes are TRBV13 and TRBJ2-3; 11 positions match TRBD2. V was clipped by 5 bases and J by 6 bases; unmatched bases: 7. Germline CDR1 and CDR2: PRHDT and FYEKMQ (reference sequence). CDR3 length: 15 residues. The CDR3 loop reads CASSPTASGRDTQYF. Written as DNA, the CDR3 is TGTGCCAGCAGCCCCACGGCTAGCGGGAGGGATACGCAGTATTTT.

This chain connects TRBV29-1 to TRBJ1-2; a possible D gene is TRBD1 (5 bases). The length of the CDR3 is 13 residues. Per germline, CDR1 SQVTM and CDR2 ANQGSEA. V shed 1 base and J shed 2 bases, with 8 bases lying between them. The CDR3 region has the DNA TGCAGCGTTGAAGTGGGGCGGAACTATGGCTACACCTTC. It encodes CSVEVGRNYGYTF.

This chain connects TRBV7-2 to TRBJ2-7, with 10 bases matching TRBD1. In germline, CDR1 is SGHTA, CDR2 FQGNSA. The J segment lost 5 bases and the V segment lost 5 bases, leaving 15 bases of the junction unmatched. The CDR3 is 17 amino acids. The DNA for the CDR3 is TGTGCCAGCAGCCTAACGCCCCGGGACAGGGGTAAGAACGAGCAGTACTTC. This codes for CASSLTPRDRGKNEQYF.

The chain joins TRBV19 to TRBJ1-5; D gene unclear. V was shortened by 6 bases and J by 6 bases, with 24 bases between the two germline ends. The length of the CDR3 is 17 residues. Germline V gene data show CDR1 as LNHDA and CDR2 as SQIVND (reference sequence). Here the CDR3 reads CASRLHSNLLSPQPQHF. CDR3 coding DNA: TGTGCCAGTAGACTACATAGCAATCTATTGAGCCCTCAGCCCCAGCATTTT.

The chain combines TRBV19 with TRBJ2-7, with TRBD1 identical over 8 bases. This CDR3 is 15 amino acids long. The V segment lost 6 bases and the J segment 1 base; nucleotides outside the gene matches: 8. Germline V CDR1 and CDR2: LNHDA, SQIVND (reference sequence). CDR3 bases: TGTGCCAGTAGCAATGGACAGGGCGAGTCCTACGAGCAGTACTTC. Translation gives CASSNGQGESYEQYF.

J is TRBJ2-2 and V is TRBV29-1; possible D gene TRBD2, 6 bases. Trimming removed 4 bases at V and 2 bases at J, with 11 bases between. The CDR3 runs 14 residues. The germline CDR1 and CDR2 sequences are SQVTM and ANQGSEA. The CDR3 reads CSVGGTSNTGELFF. In DNA form, the CDR3 reads TGCAGCGTTGGAGGGACTTCAAACACCGGGGAGCTGTTTTTT.

This chain joins TRBV5-6 and TRBJ1-1, with a tentative D call TRBD1 (6 bases). The CDR3 consists of 15 residues. The V end lost 2 bases, the J end lost 1 base, and 12 bases lay between the germline ends. In germline, CDR1 is SGHDT, CDR2 YYEEEE. The CDR3 nucleotides are TGTGCCAGCAGCTTAATTGGACAGCCGAACACTGAAGCTTTCTTT. The encoded protein is CASSLIGQPNTEAFF.

The chain joins TRBV14 to TRBJ2-5, with a weak D call TRBD1 (6 bases). Germline CDR1 SGHDN, CDR2 FVKESK. The CDR3 loop spans 16 amino acids. V shed 4 bases and J shed 0 bases, with 15 bases lying between them. The CDR3 region is CASSPGVTRYQETQYF. The DNA for the CDR3 is TGTGCCAGCAGCCCAGGGGTTACTAGGTACCAAGAGACCCAGTACTTC.

This rearrangement joins TRBV28 to TRBJ2-3; 9 nucleotides agree with TRBD2. V was clipped by 5 bases and J by 2 bases; unmatched bases: 5. Germline-derived CDR1 and CDR2 are MDHEN and SYDVKM. This CDR3 contains 15 residues. Here the CDR3 reads CASSGSGRYTDTQYF. CDR3 bases: TGTGCCAGCAGTGGGAGCGGGAGGTACACAGATACGCAGTATTTT.

The chain recombines TRBV7-4 with TRBJ1-3; 10 positions match TRBD1. The CDR3 length is 17 residues. V dropped 5 bases and J dropped 1; count of bases not matched to a gene: 8. The germline V gene has CDR1 SGHVT and CDR2 SQSDAQ. CDR3 sequence reads: CASSPPGQGISGNTIYF. The CDR3 DNA follows: TGTGCCAGCAGCCCCCCGGGACAGGGGATATCTGGAAACACCATATATTTT. Together with reference TRBV7-4 and TRBJ1-3, the CDR3 gives the full variable domain: GAGVSQSPRYKVAKRGRDVALRCDSISGHVTLYWYRQTLGQGSEVLTYSQSDAQRDKSGRPSGRFSAERPERSVSTLKIQRTEQGDSAVYLCASSPPGQGISGNTIYFGEGSWLTVV.

CDR3: CASRFAGGYEQYF. CDR3 in DNA: TGTGCCAGCAGGTTTGCAGGGGGCTACGAGCAGTACTTC. The chain couples TRBV11-2 to TRBJ2-7; TRBD1 aligns across 7 bases. The J segment lost 3 bases and the V segment lost 6 bases, leaving 5 bases of the junction unmatched. The CDR3 covers 13 residues. Looked up from germline, CDR1 is SGHAT and CDR2 is FQNNGV.

The genes are TRBV30 and TRBJ1-2; weak D call: TRBD1 (5 bases). The germline V gene has CDR1 GTSNPN and CDR2 SVGIG (reference sequence). The CDR3 is made up of 13 amino acids. Trimming took 3 bases from V and 2 from J, leaving 10 bases between them. CDR3 region: CAWSDWGNYGYTF. CDR3 sequence (DNA): TGTGCCTGGAGCGACTGGGGCAACTATGGCTACACCTTC.

V and J are TRBV10-1 and TRBJ2-3; possibly TRBD1 or TRBD2 for D (5 bases each). V was shortened by 11 bases and J by 2 bases, with 17 bases between the two germline ends. Germline V gene lookup returns CDR1 WNHNN and CDR2 SYGVQD (reference sequence). CDR3 size: 14 residues. The CDR3 DNA sequence: TGCGCCGTAGACCGGGACCATACCACAGATACGCAGTATTTT. Its translation is CAVDRDHTTDTQYF.

The V and J genes are TRBV6-6 and TRBJ2-5, with D perhaps being TRBD1 or TRBD2 (5 bases each). There are 13 residues in the CDR3. The V end was cut by 6 bases, the J end by 5 bases, with 13 bases between. The germline V gene has CDR1 MNHNY and CDR2 SVGAGI (reference sequence). The DNA of the CDR3 is TGTGCCAGCAGCCCCCCCAGGGAGGAGACCCAGTACTTC. Protein sequence: CASSPPREETQYF.

The gene calls are TRBV7-9 and TRBJ1-3; D remains ambiguous. The CDR3 length is 15 residues. Germline CDR1 and CDR2: SEHNR and FQNEAQ (reference sequence). V was cut by 4 bases and J by 0 bases, with 10 bases left in between. The CDR3 sequence: CASSSRPVSGNTIYF. The CDR3 DNA is TGTGCCAGCAGCTCAAGACCCGTCTCTGGAAACACCATATATTTT.

The J gene is TRBJ2-1, the V gene TRBV2; 7 bases are a match to TRBD1. In germline, CDR1 is SNHLY, CDR2 FYNNEI. Trimming at V came to 6 bases and at J to 3 bases, leaving 5 bases not matched to a gene. The CDR3 has 14 amino acids. The CDR3 region is CASRYRGLYNEQFF. DNA of the CDR3: TGTGCCAGCAGATACAGGGGCCTCTACAATGAGCAGTTCTTC.

The chain uses TRBV4-1 and TRBJ2-1, with D possibly called TRBD1 or TRBD2 (6 bases each). Trimming left V 1 base short and J 13 bases short, with 8 bases between. The CDR3 has 11 residues. The germline V gene has CDR1 MGHRA and CDR2 YSYEKL. CDR3 bases: TGCGCCAGCAGCCAAGGGGGGGCCCAGTTCTTC. Its translation: CASSQGGAQFF.

The V call is TRBV2, the J call TRBJ2-6, with D unclear. CDR1 is SNHLY and CDR2 is FYNNEI in the germline V gene. The CDR3 covers 17 residues. The germline V and J ends were trimmed by 2 bases and 3 bases, with 14 bases remaining between them. This chain's CDR3 is CASSELPGVLGANVLTF. As DNA, the CDR3 is TGTGCCAGCAGTGAACTGCCAGGAGTACTTGGGGCCAACGTCCTGACTTTC.

V usage is TRBV28 and J usage is TRBJ2-7; D assignment may be TRBD1 or TRBD2 (5 bases each). The length of the CDR3 is 17 residues. The V gene lost 2 bases and the J gene lost 2 bases, with 19 bases spanning the gap. Germline V gene sequence: CDR1 MDHEN, CDR2 SYDVKM. CDR3 coding DNA: TGTGCCAGCAGTTTAACGGCGTACCGGGACGGGACCTACGAGCAGTACTTC. It specifies CASSLTAYRDGTYEQYF.